This T cell receptor beta chain was observed in a study of cytomegalovirus exposure and HLA in healthy donors. Germline V gene sequence: CDR1 SGHTA, CDR2 FQGNSA. V gave up 1 base and J gave up 6 bases, with 12 bases separating them. The CDR3 is made up of 14 amino acids. PCR amplification relied on 60 Vbeta primers (plus 13 Jbeta primers). In the original analysis: Later analysis identified 80 million to 85 million unique TCR beta chains, 10 million to 12 million shared. TCRdb's table, derived via immunoSEQ multiplex PCR, lists solely in-frame clones and lacks some. Clone size and V and J calls were adopted from that table, with D and trimming inferred from the DNA. The profile shows 99,000 or so clones, 69% of them singletons.

The source is a young man in good health and CMV-seronegative. Sequencing input: PBMCs. The genes are TRBV7-2 and TRBJ1-2; D gene uncertain. The CDR3 reads CASSLVAGLDGYTF. CDR3 DNA sequence: TGTGCCAGCAGCTTAGTTGCGGGATTGGATGGCTACACCTTC.